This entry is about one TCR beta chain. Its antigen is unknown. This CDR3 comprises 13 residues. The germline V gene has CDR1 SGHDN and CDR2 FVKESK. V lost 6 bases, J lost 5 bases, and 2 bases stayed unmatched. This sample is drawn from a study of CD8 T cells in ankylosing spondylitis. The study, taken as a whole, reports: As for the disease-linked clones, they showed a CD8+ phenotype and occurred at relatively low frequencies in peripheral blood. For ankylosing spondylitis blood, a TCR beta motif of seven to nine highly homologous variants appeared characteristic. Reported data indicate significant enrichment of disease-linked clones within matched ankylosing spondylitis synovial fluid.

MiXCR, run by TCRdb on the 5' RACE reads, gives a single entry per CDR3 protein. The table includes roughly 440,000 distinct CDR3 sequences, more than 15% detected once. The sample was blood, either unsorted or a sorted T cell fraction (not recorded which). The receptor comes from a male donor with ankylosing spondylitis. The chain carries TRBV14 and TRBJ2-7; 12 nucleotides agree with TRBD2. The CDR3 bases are TGTGCCAGCAGGACTAGCGGGGGAAACGAGCAGTACTTC. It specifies CASRTSGGNEQYF.